The 2 T cell receptor beta chains below come from one sample, sequenced in a study of blood T cell repertoires in COVID-19. Using immunoSEQ multiplex PCR, the repertoire was profiled, and TCRdb retains in-frame clones only, with some absent. The sample yields more than 200,000 clones, roughly 80% seen once. Sequences were obtained from peripheral blood. These receptors were taken from a man between 60 and 75 years old with acute or convalescent COVID-19.

This clone was seen only a few times. The gene calls are TRBV5-1 and TRBJ2-7; 10 nucleotides align to TRBD1. The CDR3 is made up of 15 amino acids. The germline gives CDR1 SGHRS, CDR2 YFSETQ. The V segment lost 1 base and the J segment 5 bases; nucleotides outside the gene matches: 6. The CDR3 nucleotides are TGCGCCAGCAGCTTGTTAGACAGGGGGCTGGACGAGCAGTACTTC. This translates into CASSLLDRGLDEQYF.

The rearrangement joins TRBV19 to TRBJ2-7, with TRBD1 matching over 9 bases. V trimming: 4 bases; J trimming: 7 bases; junction bases outside the gene matches: 8. CDR1 and CDR2 (germline): LNHDA, SQIVND (reference sequence). The CDR3 has 14 amino acids. Here the CDR3 DNA reads TGTGCCAGTAGTACAGGGACAGGGAGAGGAGAGCAGTACTTC. Translating gives CASSTGTGRGEQYF. Together with reference TRBV19 and TRBJ2-7, the CDR3 gives the full variable domain: DGGITQSPKYLFRKEGQNVTLSCEQNLNHDAMYWYRQDPGQGLRLIYYSQIVNDFQKGDIAEGYSVSREKKESFPLTVTSAQKNPTAFYLCASSTGTGRGEQYFGPGTRLTVT.